This T cell receptor beta chain was captured by sequencing in a study of T cell changes during pregnancy in multiple sclerosis. Assay: immunoSEQ multiplex PCR; the TCRdb copy retains only in-frame clones and omits some. The sample comprises approximately 50,000 clones, almost 95% of which are singletons, and approximately 0.67% rests with the top ten. The V end was cut by 0 bases, the J end by 8 bases, with 23 bases between. In germline, CDR1 is LNHDA, CDR2 SQIVND (reference sequence). The CDR3 contains 18 residues. The clonotype was recovered from a female donor with multiple sclerosis, enrolled in a pregnancy study. The starting material was CD4+ T cells from peripheral blood mononuclear cells, obtained in the third trimester of pregnancy. The rearrangement uses TRBV19 and TRBJ2-1; weak D call: TRBD2 (8 bases). CDR3 DNA sequence: TGTGCCAGTAGTATAGACAGGGGGGCGGGAGGTTTGGCTGATGAGCAGTTCTTC. Translated: CASSIDRGAGGLADEQFF.